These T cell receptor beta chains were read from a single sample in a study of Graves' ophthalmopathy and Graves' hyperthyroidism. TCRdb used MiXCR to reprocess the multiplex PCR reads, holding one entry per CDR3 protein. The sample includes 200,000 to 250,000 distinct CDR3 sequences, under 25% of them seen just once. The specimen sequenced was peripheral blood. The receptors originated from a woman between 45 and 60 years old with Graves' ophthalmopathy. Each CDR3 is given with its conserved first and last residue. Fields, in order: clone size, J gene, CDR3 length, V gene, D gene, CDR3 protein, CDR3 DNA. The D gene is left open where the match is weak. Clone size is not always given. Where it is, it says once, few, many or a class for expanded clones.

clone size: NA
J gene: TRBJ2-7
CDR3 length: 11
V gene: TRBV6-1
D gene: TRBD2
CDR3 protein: CATMREHEQYF
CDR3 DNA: TGTGCCACCATGCGGGAGCACGAGCAGTACTTC

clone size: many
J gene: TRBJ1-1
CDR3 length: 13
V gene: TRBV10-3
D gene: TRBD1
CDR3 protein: CAAQGAVNTEAFF
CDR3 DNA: TGTGCCGCACAGGGGGCGGTTAACACTGAAGCTTTCTTT

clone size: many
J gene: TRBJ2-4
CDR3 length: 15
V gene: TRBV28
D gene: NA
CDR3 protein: CATARSGRGKNIQYF
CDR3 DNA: TGTGCCACCGCCAGGTCGGGTCGCGGCAAAAACATTCAGTACTTC

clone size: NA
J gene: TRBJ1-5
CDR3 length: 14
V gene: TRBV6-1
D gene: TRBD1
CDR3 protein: CASSPYRGSMTQHF
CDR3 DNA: TGTGCCAGCAGTCCTTACAGGGGATCAATGACCCAGCATTTT

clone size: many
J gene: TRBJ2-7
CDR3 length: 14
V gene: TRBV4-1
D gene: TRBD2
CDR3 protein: CASSQEDGRSEQYF
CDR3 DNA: TGCGCCAGCAGCCAAGAGGACGGGAGGAGCGAGCAGTACTTC

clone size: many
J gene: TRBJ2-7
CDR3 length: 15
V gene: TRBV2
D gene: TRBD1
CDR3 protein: CASSDTTGTATEQYF
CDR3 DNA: TGTGCCAGCAGTGATACGACCGGGACAGCTACCGAGCAGTACTTC

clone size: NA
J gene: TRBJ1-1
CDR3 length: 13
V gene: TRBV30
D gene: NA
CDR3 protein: CAWSPRGWTEAFF
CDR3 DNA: TGTGCCTGGAGCCCTCGGGGGTGGACTGAAGCTTTCTTT

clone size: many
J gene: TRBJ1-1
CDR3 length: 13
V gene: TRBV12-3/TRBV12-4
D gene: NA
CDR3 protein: CASSLPRGTEAFF
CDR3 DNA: TGTGCCAGCAGTCTCCCCCGGGGGACTGAAGCTTTCTTT

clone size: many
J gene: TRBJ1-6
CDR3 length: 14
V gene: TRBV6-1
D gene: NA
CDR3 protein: CASSGTGSNSPLHF
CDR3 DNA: TGTGCCAGCAGTGGTACAGGGAGTAATTCACCCCTCCACTTT

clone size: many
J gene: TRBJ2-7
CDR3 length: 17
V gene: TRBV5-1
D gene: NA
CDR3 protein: CASSPDGRGASFYEQYF
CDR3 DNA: TGCGCCAGCAGCCCTGATGGAAGAGGGGCGTCTTTCTACGAGCAGTACTTC

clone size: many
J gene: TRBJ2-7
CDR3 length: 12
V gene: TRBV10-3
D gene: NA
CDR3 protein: CAISVGGYEQYF
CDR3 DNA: TGTGCCATCAGTGTAGGGGGCTACGAGCAGTACTTC

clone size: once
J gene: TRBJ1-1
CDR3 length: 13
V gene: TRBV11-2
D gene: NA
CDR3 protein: CASSLDINTEAFF
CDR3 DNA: TGTGCCAGCAGCTTGGACATTAACACTGAAGCTTTCTTT

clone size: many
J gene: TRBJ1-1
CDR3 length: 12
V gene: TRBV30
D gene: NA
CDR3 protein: CAWSVPNTEAFF
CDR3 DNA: TGTGCCTGGAGTGTACCCAACACTGAAGCTTTCTTT

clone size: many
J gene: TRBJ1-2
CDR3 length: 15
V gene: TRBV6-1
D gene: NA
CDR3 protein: CASSDFAGTRYGYTF
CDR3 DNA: TGTGCCAGCAGTGATTTTGCGGGAACTCGATATGGCTACACCTTC

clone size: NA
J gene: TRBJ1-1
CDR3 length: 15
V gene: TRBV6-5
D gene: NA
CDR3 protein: CASSYSGGAGTEAFF
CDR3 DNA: TGTGCCAGCAGTTACTCTGGGGGCGCCGGCACTGAAGCTTTCTTT